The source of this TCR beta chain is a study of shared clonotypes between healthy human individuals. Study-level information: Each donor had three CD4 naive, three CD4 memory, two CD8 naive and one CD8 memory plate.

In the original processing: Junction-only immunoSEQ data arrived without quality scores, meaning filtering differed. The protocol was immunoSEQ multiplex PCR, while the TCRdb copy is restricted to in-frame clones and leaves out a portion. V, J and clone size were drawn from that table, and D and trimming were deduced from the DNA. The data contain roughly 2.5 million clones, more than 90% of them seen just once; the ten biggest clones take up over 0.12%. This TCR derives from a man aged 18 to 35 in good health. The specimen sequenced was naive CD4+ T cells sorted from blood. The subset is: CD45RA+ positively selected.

In DNA form, the CDR3 reads TGTGCCAGCATCAAACCAAGCGGGGCCTACCAAGAGACCCAGTACTTC. Its translation: CASIKPSGAYQETQYF. The gene calls are TRBV5-5 and TRBJ2-5; 7 nucleotides line up with TRBD2. CDR3 size: 16 residues. Germline CDR1 reads SGHKS; CDR2 reads YYEKEE (reference sequence). V gave up 6 bases and J gave up 0 bases; unmatched junction bases: 11.